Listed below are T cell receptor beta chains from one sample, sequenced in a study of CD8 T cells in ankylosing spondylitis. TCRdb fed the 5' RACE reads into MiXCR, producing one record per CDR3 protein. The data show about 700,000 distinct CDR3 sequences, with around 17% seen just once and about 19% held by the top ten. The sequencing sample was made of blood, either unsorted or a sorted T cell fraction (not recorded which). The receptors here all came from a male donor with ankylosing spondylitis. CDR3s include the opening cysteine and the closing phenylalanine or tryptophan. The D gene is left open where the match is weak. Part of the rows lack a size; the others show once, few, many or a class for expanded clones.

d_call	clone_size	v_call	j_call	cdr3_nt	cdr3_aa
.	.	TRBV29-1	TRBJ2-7	TGCAGCGTTCGGGCCCAGGGGAGGGACGAGCAGTACTTC	CSVRAQGRDEQYF
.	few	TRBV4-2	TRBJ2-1	TGTGCCAGCAGCCCGGCGGGGTCCAATGAGCAGTTCTTC	CASSPAGSNEQFF
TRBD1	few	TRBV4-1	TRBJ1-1	TGCGCCAGCAGCCAAGTGCCCGCAGGGGGCCAGGTAGCTTTCTTT	CASSQVPAGGQVAFF
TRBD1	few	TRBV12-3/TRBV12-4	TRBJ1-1	TGTGCCAGCAGGCCCGGGGGGACAGGGGGCACTGAAGCTTTCTTT	CASRPGGTGGTEAFF
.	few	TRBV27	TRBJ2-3	TGTGCCAGCAGTTTGCGGGTCCGGCTCCCCGGTAGGGATACGCAGTATTTT	CASSLRVRLPGRDTQYF
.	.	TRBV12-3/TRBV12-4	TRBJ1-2	TGTGCCAGCAGTTTCTCCCTGGGGACGACCTTC	CASSFSLGTTF
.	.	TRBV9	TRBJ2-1	TGTGCCAGCAGCGTGTCCGGGTACAATGGAGAGCAGTTCTTC	CASSVSGYNGEQFF
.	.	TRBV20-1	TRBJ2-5	TGCAGTGCTAGAGATCTCTCGGAGACCCAGTACTTC	CSARDLSETQYF
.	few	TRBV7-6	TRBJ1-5	TGTGCCAGCAGCGCCCAAGGTGGGATGGGCAATCAGCCCCAGCATTTT	CASSAQGGMGNQPQHF
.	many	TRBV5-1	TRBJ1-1	TGCGCCACCTCACCGTCGGCGAACACTGAAGCTTTCTTT	CATSPSANTEAFF
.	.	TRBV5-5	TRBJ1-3	TGTGCCAGCAGCTTGGGCCACAGCTCTGGAAACACCATATATTTT	CASSLGHSSGNTIYF
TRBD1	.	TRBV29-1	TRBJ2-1	TGCAGCTTCACATCAGGGGGCAGCTACAATGAGCAGTTCTTC	CSFTSGGSYNEQFF
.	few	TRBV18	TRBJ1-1	TGTGCCAGCTCACCACCAGGGACGGGACCGAACACTGAAGCTTTCTTT	CASSPPGTGPNTEAFF
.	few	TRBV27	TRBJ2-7	TGTGCCAGCAGTTTTGGAGGGATACCCTACGAGCAGTACTTC	CASSFGGIPYEQYF
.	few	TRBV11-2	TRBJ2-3	TGTGCCAGCAGCTTAGAGGGGAGAACCACAGATACGCAGTATTTT	CASSLEGRTTDTQYF
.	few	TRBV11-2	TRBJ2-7	TGTGCCAGCAGCCCAGTGAGACGGACCAATTCCTACGAGCAGTACTTC	CASSPVRRTNSYEQYF
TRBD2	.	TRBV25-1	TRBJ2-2	TGTGCCAGCAGTGCCAGTAGCGGGGGGGCCCACACCGGGGAGCTGTTTTTT	CASSASSGGAHTGELFF
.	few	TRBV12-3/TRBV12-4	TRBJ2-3	TGTGCCAGCAAAATGGGGGGGGCCGGGGATACGCAGTATTTT	CASKMGGAGDTQYF
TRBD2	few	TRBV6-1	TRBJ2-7	TGTGCCAGCAGTCCCCGTCAGCGGGGGGTCTACGAGCAGTACTTC	CASSPRQRGVYEQYF
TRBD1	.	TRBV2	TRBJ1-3	TGTGCCAGCAGTCCTGGACAGGGCTCCAAAATAAATGGAAACACCATATATTTT	CASSPGQGSKINGNTIYF
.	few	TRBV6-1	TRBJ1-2	TGTGCCAGCAGTACCCAAGGGGGACCTATGGCCTATGGCTACACCTTC	CASSTQGGPMAYGYTF
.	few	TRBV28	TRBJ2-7	TGTGCCAGCAGTTTACCGTCAGGGTACGAGCAGTACTTC	CASSLPSGYEQYF
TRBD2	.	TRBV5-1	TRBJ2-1	TGCGCCAGCAGCATATTACCCAGCGGGGGGGAGAATGAGCAGTTCTTC	CASSILPSGGENEQFF
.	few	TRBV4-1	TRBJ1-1	TGCGCCAGCAGCCAAGATCCGGGGATGAACACTGAAGCTTTCTTT	CASSQDPGMNTEAFF
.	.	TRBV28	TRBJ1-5	TGTGCCAGCAGTCCGGGCAGGGAGAGTCAGCCCCAGCATTTT	CASSPGRESQPQHF
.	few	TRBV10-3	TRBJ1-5	TGTGCCATCAGTGAGTCTAGCAATCAGCCCCAGCATTTT	CAISESSNQPQHF
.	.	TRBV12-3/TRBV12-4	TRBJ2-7	TGTGCCAGCAGCCGTGGGACTCCCTCCTACGAGCAGTACTTC	CASSRGTPSYEQYF
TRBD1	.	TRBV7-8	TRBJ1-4	TGTGCCAGCAGCTTAGCAGATTTGGGGACAGTTAATGAAAAACTGTTTTTT	CASSLADLGTVNEKLFF
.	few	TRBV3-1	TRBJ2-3	TGTGCCAGCAGCCAAGAAGCTAGCGAGGCGCAGTATTTT	CASSQEASEAQYF
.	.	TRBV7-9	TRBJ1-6	TGTGCCAGCAGCGGGGGCCTTCTCCTTAATAATTCACCCCTCCACTTT	CASSGGLLLNNSPLHF
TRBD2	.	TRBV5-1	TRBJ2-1	TGCGCCAGCAGCCGGGACTACGGCAATGAGCAGTTCTTC	CASSRDYGNEQFF
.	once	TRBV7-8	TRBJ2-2	TGTGCCAGCAGCTCCTCGGGTAGTCCGGGTAACACCGGGGAGCTGTTTTTT	CASSSSGSPGNTGELFF
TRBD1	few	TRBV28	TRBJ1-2	TGTGCCAGCAGACTGGACAGGTCGGGTGGCTACACCTTC	CASRLDRSGGYTF
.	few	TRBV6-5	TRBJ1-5	TGTGCCAGCAGATATGACCTGAATCAGCCCCAGCATTTT	CASRYDLNQPQHF
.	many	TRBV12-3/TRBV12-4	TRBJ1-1	TGTGCCAGCACTTCGTCCTACAGGAGTATGAACACTGAAGCTTTCTTT	CASTSSYRSMNTEAFF
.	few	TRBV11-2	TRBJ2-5	TGTGCCAGCAGCTTAGGCCTCTATGGGAGGGAGACCCAGTACTTC	CASSLGLYGRETQYF
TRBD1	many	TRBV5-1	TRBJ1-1	TGCGCCAGCAGCTTACCGGGACAGGGAGGATATGCCACTGAAGCTTTCTTT	CASSLPGQGGYATEAFF
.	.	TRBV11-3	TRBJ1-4	TGTGCCAGCAGCTTAGTTTCCAGGGCGAGTGAAAAACTGTTTTTT	CASSLVSRASEKLFF
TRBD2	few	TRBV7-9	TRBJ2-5	TGTGCCAGCAGCACCTTCCGGGAGGGGACCCAGTACTTC	CASSTFREGTQYF